One T cell receptor beta chain is described in this entry. Its cognate antigen is unknown. Germline CDR1 and CDR2: LGHNA and YSLEER. With V trimmed by 1 base and J by 10 bases, 6 bases remained unmatched. The CDR3 totals 14 residues. This table comes from immunoSEQ multiplex PCR, and its TCRdb copy is limited to in-frame clones, with some not included. Of about 40,000 clones in the sample, about 86% were seen once. The data were obtained in a study of T cells in localized non-small cell lung cancer. Overall study findings and caveats: Peak T cell clonality was found in uninvolved adjacent lung, exceeding tumor. Among the top 100 tumor clones, a median roughly 57 appeared in adjacent lung.

The source of this sequence is a male donor at least 60 years old with stage II lung adenocarcinoma. The starting material was peripheral blood mononuclear cells, obtained before any cancer treatment. The chain uses TRBV4-3 and TRBJ1-4; 7 nucleotides match TRBD1. CDR3 DNA sequence: TGCGCCAGCAGCCAAGGACAGGGTTTCGGAAAACTGTTTTTT. It yields the protein CASSQGQGFGKLFF.